The 8 T cell receptor beta chains presented below share a single source sample, sequenced in a study of blood T cell repertoires in COVID-19. Sequenced by immunoSEQ multiplex PCR; TCRdb stores in-frame clones only, minus some. The sample lists 30,000 to 40,000 clones, 82% seen once, with approximately 40% in the top ten. The sample taken for sequencing was peripheral blood. The receptors derive from an older man with active or convalescent COVID-19.

The rearrangement links TRBV15 to TRBJ2-3; D remains ambiguous. V was trimmed by 6 bases and J by 0 bases, leaving 16 bases between them. The germline V gene encodes CDR1 LNHNV and CDR2 YYDKDF (reference sequence). CDR3 length equals 16 residues. In nucleotides, the CDR3 is TGTGCCACCAGGCAATATTCGGGTTCTAGCACAGATACGCAGTATTTT. Residues: CATRQYSGSSTDTQYF.

The V call is TRBV5-5, the J call TRBJ2-7; D is perhaps TRBD2 (6 bases). CDR1 is SGHKS, CDR2 YYEKEE, per germline (reference sequence). Between the trimmed V and J ends, which lost 0 bases and 3 bases, there was a span of 10 bases. This CDR3 region has 14 residues. The CDR3 DNA reads TGTGCCAGCAGCTTGGTCGGGAGAAGCTACGAGCAGTACTTC. Amino acids: CASSLVGRSYEQYF.

The chain has TRBV27 and TRBJ2-7, with D perhaps matching TRBD2 (6 bases). Per the germline V gene, CDR1 is MNHEY and CDR2 is SMNVEV (reference sequence). The CDR3 runs 14 residues. The ends were cut back, 4 bases at V and 0 bases at J, with 10 bases in the middle. The CDR3 loop reads CASSWDSSSYEQYF. The CDR3 DNA reads TGTGCCAGCAGTTGGGACTCTTCCTCCTACGAGCAGTACTTC.

This clone has a single count. The chain combines TRBV28 with TRBJ1-1; maybe TRBD1 (6 bases). V was clipped by 2 bases and J by 0 bases, with 10 bases between them. The CDR3 sequence is 15 residues long. Germline-derived CDR1 and CDR2 are MDHEN and SYDVKM. The CDR3 region is CASSLRDTMNTEAFF. In DNA, the CDR3 is TGTGCCAGCAGTTTAAGGGACACCATGAACACTGAAGCTTTCTTT.

This chain links TRBV12-3 or TRBV12-4 with TRBJ2-7; TRBD2 matches 8 bases. The CDR3 is made up of 13 amino acids. Trimming at V came to 6 bases and at J to 3 bases, leaving 4 bases not matched to a gene. DNA of the CDR3: TGTGCCAGCAGCTTTAGCGGGGTCTACGAGCAGTACTTC. Translating gives CASSFSGVYEQYF.

V is TRBV27 and J is TRBJ1-2; 7 bases line up with TRBD1. This CDR3 is built from 15 residues. J gave up 2 bases and V 5 bases, and 8 bases lay outside the gene matches. The germline V gene has CDR1 MNHEY and CDR2 SMNVEV (reference sequence). The CDR3 spells CASSPHMDRNYGYTF. DNA of the CDR3: TGTGCCAGCAGTCCACACATGGACAGGAACTATGGCTACACCTTC.

This clone was found a few times. The V call is TRBV24-1, the J call TRBJ2-5; 9 nucleotides line up with TRBD1. CDR3 length equals 15 residues. Germline V gene sequence: CDR1 KGHDR, CDR2 SFDVKD. The V gene end was trimmed by 0 bases and the J gene end by 2 bases; junction bases not matched to a gene: 0. CDR3 sequence reads: CATSDLGQGQETQYF. For the CDR3, the DNA is TGTGCCACCAGTGATTTGGGACAGGGGCAAGAGACCCAGTACTTC.

This clone showed up just a few times. The J gene is TRBJ1-1, the V gene TRBV6-5, with D perhaps matching TRBD1 (5 bases). CDR3 length: 14 amino acids. From germline, CDR1 is MNHEY and CDR2 SVGAGI. The germline V and J ends were trimmed by 4 bases and 6 bases, with 15 bases remaining between them. The CDR3 sequence is CASSSGMAGAEAFF. The CDR3, as DNA: TGTGCCAGCAGTTCCGGGATGGCGGGGGCTGAAGCTTTCTTT.